This TCR beta chain came from a study of T-cell memory formation after mild COVID-19. The CDR3 covers 15 residues. Germline loops: CDR1 SGHNT, CDR2 YYREEE (reference sequence). Deletions cut 5 bases from V and 2 bases from J, with 15 bases between. TCRdb called the 5' RACE reads again in MiXCR, with one record for every CDR3 protein. The table includes around 410,000 distinct CDR3 sequences, 23% detected once. What was sequenced was PBMCs or a T cell subset sorted from them (not recorded which). This sequence was found in an adult woman who had mild COVID-19 (a few samples of this study predate the infection). Cell type and time point are not known. J is TRBJ2-3 and V is TRBV5-4, with D possibly being TRBD2 (5 bases). CDR3: CASRASITSTDTQYF. The CDR3 coding sequence is TGTGCCAGCAGGGCTAGCATAACATCCACAGATACGCAGTATTTT.